This T cell receptor (beta chain) was captured in a study of T cell repertoires in cytomegalovirus infection. TCRdb reanalysed the reads using MiXCR and keeps one entry per CDR3 protein. Of 400,000 to 550,000 distinct CDR3 sequences in the sample, approximately 11% were seen once. Trimming cost V 0 bases and J 10 bases, with 6 bases left between them. The CDR3 is 11 residues long. Germline CDR1 is DFQATT and CDR2 is SNEGSKA (reference sequence). Sequencing used PBMCs. The clonotype comes from a human donor in good health (CMV status not recorded). Some clones in this sample may be carry-over from other donors' samples. V gene TRBV20-1 combines with J gene TRBJ1-4; D is unclear. The CDR3 DNA sequence: TGCAGTGCTAGAGACCGTGGAAAACTGTTTTTT. It is translated as CSARDRGKLFF.